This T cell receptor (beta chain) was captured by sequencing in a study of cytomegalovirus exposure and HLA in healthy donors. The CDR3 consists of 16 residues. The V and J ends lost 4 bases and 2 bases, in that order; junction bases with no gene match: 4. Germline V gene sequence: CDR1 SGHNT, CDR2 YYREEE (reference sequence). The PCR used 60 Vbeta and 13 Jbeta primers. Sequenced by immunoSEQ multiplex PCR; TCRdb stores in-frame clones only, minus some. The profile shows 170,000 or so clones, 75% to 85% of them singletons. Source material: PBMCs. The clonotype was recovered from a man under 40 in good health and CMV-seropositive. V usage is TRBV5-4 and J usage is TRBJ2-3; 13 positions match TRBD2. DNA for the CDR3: TGTGCCAGCAGCGCACTAGCGGGGGGGCCCACAGATACGCAGTATTTT. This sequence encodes CASSALAGGPTDTQYF.